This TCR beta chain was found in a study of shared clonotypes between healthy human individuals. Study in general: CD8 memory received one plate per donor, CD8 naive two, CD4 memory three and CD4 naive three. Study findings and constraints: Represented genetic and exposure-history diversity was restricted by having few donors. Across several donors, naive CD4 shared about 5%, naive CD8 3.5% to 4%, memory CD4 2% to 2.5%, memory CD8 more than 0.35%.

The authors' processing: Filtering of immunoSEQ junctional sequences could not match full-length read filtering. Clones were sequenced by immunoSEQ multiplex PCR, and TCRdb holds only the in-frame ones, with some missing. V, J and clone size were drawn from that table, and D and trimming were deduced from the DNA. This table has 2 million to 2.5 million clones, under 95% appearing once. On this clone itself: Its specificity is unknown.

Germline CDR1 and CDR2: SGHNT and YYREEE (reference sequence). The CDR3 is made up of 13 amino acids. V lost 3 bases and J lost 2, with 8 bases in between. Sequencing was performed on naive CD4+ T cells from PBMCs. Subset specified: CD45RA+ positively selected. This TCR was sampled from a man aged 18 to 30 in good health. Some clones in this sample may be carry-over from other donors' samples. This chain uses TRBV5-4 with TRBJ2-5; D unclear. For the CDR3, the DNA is TGTGCCAGCAGCTACAAAACGCAAGAGACCCAGTACTTC. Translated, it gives CASSYKTQETQYF.